These 17 T cell receptor beta chains originate from one sample sequenced in a study of T cell responses to AZD1222 COVID-19 vaccine. Some clones are missing from TCRdb's copy, which holds only in-frame ones; the method was immunoSEQ multiplex PCR. The sample has around 79,000 clones; around 89% are singletons. The source was peripheral blood, collected on day 0 of AZD1222 vaccination. The source is an adult in good health.

This chain connects TRBV5-6 to TRBJ2-5; 10 positions agree with TRBD1. Germline V gene data show CDR1 as SGHDT and CDR2 as YYEEEE. V was clipped by 2 bases and J by 5 bases; unmatched bases: 6. CDR3 length equals 15 residues. This chain's CDR3 is CASSFWDRGGETQYF. In nucleotides, the CDR3 is TGTGCCAGCAGCTTCTGGGACAGGGGAGGGGAGACCCAGTACTTC.

The chain has TRBV28 and TRBJ1-6; D is uncertain. The CDR3 is 12 residues long. Germline values: CDR1 MDHEN, CDR2 SYDVKM. V lost 7 bases and J lost 7, with 8 bases in between. The CDR3 DNA reads TGTGCCAGCACGGACCCAAATTCACCCCTCCACTTT. It specifies CASTDPNSPLHF.

The V call is TRBV2, the J call TRBJ2-7; D ambiguous. The CDR3 has 10 residues. Germline assignment: CDR1 SNHLY and CDR2 FYNNEI. The V gene lost 6 bases and the J gene lost 3 bases, with 3 bases spanning the gap. The DNA of the CDR3 is TGTGCCAGCAGCCTCTACGAGCAGTACTTC. Protein product: CASSLYEQYF.

This clone appeared a few times. This chain connects TRBV2 to TRBJ2-3; unclear D gene. V dropped 6 bases and J dropped 7 bases, with 11 bases sitting between them. Germline V gene data show CDR1 as SNHLY and CDR2 as FYNNEI. The CDR3 covers 12 residues. CDR3 in DNA: TGTGCCAGCAGCCCCCCCGCGAATACGCAGTATTTT. Protein product: CASSPPANTQYF.

The V call is TRBV24-1, the J call TRBJ2-5, with 13 bases matching TRBD2. The germline V gene has CDR1 KGHDR and CDR2 SFDVKD. Trimming cost V 1 base and J 5 bases; bases outside gene matches: 3. This CDR3 comprises 16 residues. CDR3 in amino acids: CATSDFGTSGAETQYF. The CDR3 bases are TGTGCCACCAGTGATTTCGGGACTAGCGGGGCGGAGACCCAGTACTTC.

The chain couples TRBV28 to TRBJ2-5; TRBD1 aligns across 7 bases. Germline CDR1 and CDR2: MDHEN and SYDVKM. V gave up 2 bases and J gave up 1 base; unmatched junction bases: 4. This CDR3 spans 15 amino acids. The CDR3 sequence: CASSLHWDSQETQYF. The CDR3 region has the DNA TGTGCCAGCAGTTTACACTGGGACAGCCAAGAGACCCAGTACTTC.

The V gene is TRBV19, the J gene TRBJ2-1; perhaps TRBD1 as D (6 bases). The V gene's germline CDR1 is LNHDA and CDR2 SQIVND (reference sequence). CDR3 length: 17 residues. Trimming removed 7 bases from V and 0 bases from J, with 19 bases in between. DNA of the CDR3: TGTGCCAGTACCCCTAGAGGTCAGGGGAGCTCCTACAATGAGCAGTTCTTC. Translated: CASTPRGQGSSYNEQFF.

The chain combines TRBV24-1 with TRBJ2-1; D might be TRBD2 (6 bases). Germline CDR1 and CDR2: KGHDR and SFDVKD. The CDR3 runs 14 residues. Trimming took off 0 bases at V and 7 bases at J, with 9 bases between the two ends. The CDR3 region is CATSDLYGGNEQFF. DNA for the CDR3: TGTGCCACCAGTGATTTGTACGGAGGGAATGAGCAGTTCTTC.

This rearrangement joins TRBV5-4 to TRBJ1-1; D gene uncertain. Trimming took 0 bases from V and 5 from J, leaving 23 bases between them. Germline loops: CDR1 SGHNT, CDR2 YYREEE (reference sequence). This CDR3 region has 18 residues. The CDR3 sequence is CASSLVGMTLRGETEAFF. For the CDR3, the DNA is TGTGCCAGCAGCTTGGTCGGGATGACGTTACGTGGAGAGACTGAAGCTTTCTTT. Full variable domain (missing parts from reference TRBV5-4 and TRBJ1-1): ETGVTQSPTHLIKTRGQQVTLRCSSQSGHNTVSWYQQALGQGPQFIFQYYREEENGRGNFPPRFSGLQFPNYSSELNVNALELDDSALYLCASSLVGMTLRGETEAFFGQGTRLTVV.

This clone appeared once. The chain combines TRBV7-8 with TRBJ1-5, with a tentative D call TRBD1 (5 bases). This CDR3 spans 18 amino acids. The V end was cut by 2 bases, the J end by 0 bases, with 17 bases between. In germline, CDR1 is SGHVS, CDR2 FQNEAQ. The CDR3 sequence: CASSLSRDVLYSNQPQHF. For the CDR3, the DNA is TGTGCCAGCAGCTTAAGCCGGGACGTTCTCTATAGCAATCAGCCCCAGCATTTT.

The chain recombines TRBV9 with TRBJ2-4; 8 bases match TRBD1. V gave up 3 bases and J gave up 0 bases; unmatched junction bases: 5. Germline CDR1 is SGDLS and CDR2 is YYNGEE. The CDR3 spans 16 residues. The CDR3 DNA follows: TGTGCCAGCAGCGCCGGACAGGGATCAGCCAAAAACATTCAGTACTTC. Translated, it gives CASSAGQGSAKNIQYF.

The genes are TRBV28 and TRBJ1-6; 7 nucleotides align to TRBD1. Germline assignment: CDR1 MDHEN and CDR2 SYDVKM. V lost 5 bases, J lost 8 bases, and 6 bases stayed unmatched. The CDR3 length is 14 residues. The CDR3 coding sequence is TGTGCCAGCAGTCCAGGGGGAAGGGATTCACCCCTCCACTTT. This encodes CASSPGGRDSPLHF.

V usage is TRBV19 and J usage is TRBJ2-1, with 8 bases fitting TRBD1. Germline loops: CDR1 LNHDA, CDR2 SQIVND (reference sequence). CDR3 size: 16 residues. V trimming: 4 bases; J trimming: 6 bases; junction bases outside the gene matches: 11. CDR3 sequence: CASSRETGDRVNEQFF. In DNA, the CDR3 is TGTGCCAGTAGTAGGGAGACAGGGGATCGCGTCAATGAGCAGTTCTTC.

V and J are TRBV11-1 and TRBJ1-2; 8 bases align to TRBD1. V shed 5 bases and J 3 bases; nucleotides not matched to a gene: 5. Looked up from germline, CDR1 is SGHAT and CDR2 is FQDESV (reference sequence). The CDR3 spans 14 residues. The CDR3 is CASSPDRVHYGYTF. Here the CDR3 DNA reads TGTGCCAGCAGCCCGGACAGGGTCCACTATGGCTACACCTTC.

This chain links TRBV28 with TRBJ2-1; a possible D gene is TRBD1 (6 bases). V gave up 2 bases and J gave up 6 bases, with 11 bases separating them. The CDR3 is made up of 14 amino acids. Germline V gene sequence: CDR1 MDHEN, CDR2 SYDVKM. The DNA for the CDR3 is TGTGCCAGCAGTTTAGTTTCAGGGGCCAATGAGCAGTTCTTC. Amino acid sequence: CASSLVSGANEQFF.

The CDR3 DNA reads TGTGCCAGCACCCCCGGTAGTGACACGTACACAGATACGCAGTATTTT. Translating it yields CASTPGSDTYTDTQYF. This rearrangement joins TRBV14 to TRBJ2-3; no clear D. The length of the CDR3 is 16 residues. Germline values: CDR1 SGHDN, CDR2 FVKESK. The V end was cut by 7 bases, the J end by 2 bases, with 19 bases between.

This chain uses TRBV11-2 with TRBJ2-1; the D gene could be TRBD1 or TRBD2 (5 bases each). Looked up from germline, CDR1 is SGHAT and CDR2 is FQNNGV. V lost 6 bases to trimming and J lost 5 bases, with 17 bases between them. This CDR3 contains 15 residues. CDR3 DNA sequence: TGTGCCAGCAGGAAGAGGGGAGCAGCGAACAATGAGCAGTTCTTC. Its protein product is CASRKRGAANNEQFF.